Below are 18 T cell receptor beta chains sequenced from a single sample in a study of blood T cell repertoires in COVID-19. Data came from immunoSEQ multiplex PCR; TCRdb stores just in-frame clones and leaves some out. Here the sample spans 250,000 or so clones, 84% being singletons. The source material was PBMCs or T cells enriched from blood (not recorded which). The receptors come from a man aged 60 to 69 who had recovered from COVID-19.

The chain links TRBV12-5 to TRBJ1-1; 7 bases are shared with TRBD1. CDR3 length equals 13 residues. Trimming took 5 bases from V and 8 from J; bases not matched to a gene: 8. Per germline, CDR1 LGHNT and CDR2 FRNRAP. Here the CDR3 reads CASGPNKDREAFF. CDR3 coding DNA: TGTGCTAGTGGTCCCAACAAGGACAGGGAAGCTTTCTTT. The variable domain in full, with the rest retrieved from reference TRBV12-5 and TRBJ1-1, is DARVTQTPRHKVTEMGQEVTMRCQPILGHNTVFWYRQTMMQGLELLAYFRNRAPLDDSGMPKDRFSAEMPDATLATLKIQPSEPRDSAVYFCASGPNKDREAFFGQGTRLTVV.

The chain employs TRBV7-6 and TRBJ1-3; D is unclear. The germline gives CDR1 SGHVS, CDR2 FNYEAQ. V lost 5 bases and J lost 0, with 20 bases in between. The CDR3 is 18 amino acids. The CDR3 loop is CASSPKAWETSSGNTIYF. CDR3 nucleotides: TGTGCCAGCAGCCCCAAAGCGTGGGAGACCTCCTCTGGAAACACCATATATTTT.

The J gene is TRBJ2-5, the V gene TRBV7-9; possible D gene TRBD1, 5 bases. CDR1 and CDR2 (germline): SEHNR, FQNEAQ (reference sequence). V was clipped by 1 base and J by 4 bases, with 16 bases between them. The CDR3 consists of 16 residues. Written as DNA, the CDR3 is TGTGCCAGCAGCTTAGGGCCAGGACAATCCACAGAGACCCAGTACTTC. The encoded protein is CASSLGPGQSTETQYF.

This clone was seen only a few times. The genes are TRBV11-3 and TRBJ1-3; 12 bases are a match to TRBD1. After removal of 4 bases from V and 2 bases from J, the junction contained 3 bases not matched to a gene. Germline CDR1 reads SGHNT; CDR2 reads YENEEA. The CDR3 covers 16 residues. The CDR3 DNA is TGTGCCAGCAGCTCCCGGGACAGGGGGCCTGGAAACACCATATATTTT. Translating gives CASSSRDRGPGNTIYF.

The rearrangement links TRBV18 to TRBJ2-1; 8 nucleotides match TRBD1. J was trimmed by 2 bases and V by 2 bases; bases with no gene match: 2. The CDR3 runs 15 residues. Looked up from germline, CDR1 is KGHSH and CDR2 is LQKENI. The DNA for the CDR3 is TGTGCCAGCTCACCAGCGACAGGGGCCTACAATGAGCAGTTCTTC. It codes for CASSPATGAYNEQFF.

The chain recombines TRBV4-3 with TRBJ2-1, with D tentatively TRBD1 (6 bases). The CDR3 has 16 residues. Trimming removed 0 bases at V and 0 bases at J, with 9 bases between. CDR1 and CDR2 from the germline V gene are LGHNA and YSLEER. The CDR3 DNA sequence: TGCGCCAGCAGCCAAGACTGGACAGACTCCTACAATGAGCAGTTCTTC. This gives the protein CASSQDWTDSYNEQFF.

The CDR3 spells CASSPGWGQPQHF. The CDR3 DNA reads as TGTGCCAGCAGCCCAGGGTGGGGTCAGCCCCAGCATTTT. The chain uses TRBV5-8 and TRBJ1-5, with D tentatively TRBD1 (5 bases). Per the germline V gene, CDR1 is SGHTS and CDR2 is YDEGEE. CDR3 length: 13 amino acids. V gave up 4 bases and J gave up 6 bases, with 11 bases separating them. Filled out from reference TRBV5-8 and TRBJ1-5, the complete variable domain reads EAGVTQSPTHLIKTRGQQATLRCSPISGHTSVYWYQQALGLGLQFLLWYDEGEERNRGNFPPRFSGRQFPNYSSELNVNALELEDSALYLCASSPGWGQPQHFGDGTRLSIL.

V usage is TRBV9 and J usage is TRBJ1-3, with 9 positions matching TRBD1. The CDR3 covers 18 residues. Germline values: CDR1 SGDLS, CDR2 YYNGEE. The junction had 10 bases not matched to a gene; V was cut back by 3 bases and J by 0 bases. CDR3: CASSADLGQGISGNTIYF. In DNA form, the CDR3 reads TGTGCCAGCAGCGCGGACCTGGGACAGGGAATCTCTGGAAACACCATATATTTT.

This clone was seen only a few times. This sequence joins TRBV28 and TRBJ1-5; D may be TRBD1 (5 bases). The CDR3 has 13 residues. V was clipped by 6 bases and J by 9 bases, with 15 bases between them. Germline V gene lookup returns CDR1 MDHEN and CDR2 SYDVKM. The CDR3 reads CASRLQVKSPQHF. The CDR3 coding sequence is TGTGCCAGCAGGCTACAGGTCAAATCGCCCCAGCATTTT.

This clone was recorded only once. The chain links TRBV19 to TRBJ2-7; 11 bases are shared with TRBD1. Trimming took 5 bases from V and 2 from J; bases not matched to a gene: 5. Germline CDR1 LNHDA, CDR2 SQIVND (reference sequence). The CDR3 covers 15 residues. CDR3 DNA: TGTGCCAGTAGTTCGCCGGGACAGGGGGCCTACGAGCAGTACTTC. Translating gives CASSSPGQGAYEQYF.

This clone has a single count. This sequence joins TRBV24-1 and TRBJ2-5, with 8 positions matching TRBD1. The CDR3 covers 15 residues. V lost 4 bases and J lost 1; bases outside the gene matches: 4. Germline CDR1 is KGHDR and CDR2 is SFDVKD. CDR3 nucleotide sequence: TGTGCCACCAGTGAGGGAACAGGGGGCCAAGAGACCCAGTACTTC. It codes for CATSEGTGGQETQYF.

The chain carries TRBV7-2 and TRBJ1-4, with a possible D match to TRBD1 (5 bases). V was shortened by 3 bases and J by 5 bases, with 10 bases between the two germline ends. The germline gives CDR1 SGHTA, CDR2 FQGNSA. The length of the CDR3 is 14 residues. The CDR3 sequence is CASSFPGENEKLFF. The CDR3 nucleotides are TGTGCCAGCAGCTTCCCGGGGGAGAATGAAAAACTGTTTTTT. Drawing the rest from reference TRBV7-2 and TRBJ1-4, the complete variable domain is GAGVSQSPSNKVTEKGKDVELRCDPISGHTALYWYRQSLGQGLEFLIYFQGNSAPDKSGLPSDRFSAERTGGSVSTLTIQRTQQEDSAVYLCASSFPGENEKLFFGSGTQLSVL.

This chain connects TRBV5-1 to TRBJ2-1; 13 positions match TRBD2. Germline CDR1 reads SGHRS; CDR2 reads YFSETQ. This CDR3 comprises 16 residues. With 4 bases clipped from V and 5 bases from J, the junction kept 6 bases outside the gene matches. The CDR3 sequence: CASSLQTSGGHNEQFF. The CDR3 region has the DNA TGCGCCAGCAGCCTTCAGACTAGCGGGGGGCACAATGAGCAGTTCTTC.

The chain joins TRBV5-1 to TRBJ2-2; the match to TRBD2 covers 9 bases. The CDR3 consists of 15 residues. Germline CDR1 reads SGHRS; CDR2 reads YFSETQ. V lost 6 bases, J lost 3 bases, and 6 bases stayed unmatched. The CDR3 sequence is CASKSGGKDTGELFF. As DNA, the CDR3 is TGCGCCAGCAAAAGCGGGGGGAAAGACACCGGGGAGCTGTTTTTT.

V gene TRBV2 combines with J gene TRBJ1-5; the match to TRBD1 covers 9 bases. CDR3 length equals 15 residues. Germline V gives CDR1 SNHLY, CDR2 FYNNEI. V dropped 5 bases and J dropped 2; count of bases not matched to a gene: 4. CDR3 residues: CASSTGDRGNQPQHF. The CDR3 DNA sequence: TGTGCCAGCAGTACAGGGGACAGGGGCAATCAGCCCCAGCATTTT. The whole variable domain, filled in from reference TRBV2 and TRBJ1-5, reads EPEVTQTPSHQVTQMGQEVILRCVPISNHLYFYWYRQILGQKVEFLVSFYNNEISEKSEIFDDQFSVERPDGSNFTLKIRSTKLEDSAMYFCASSTGDRGNQPQHFGDGTRLSIL.

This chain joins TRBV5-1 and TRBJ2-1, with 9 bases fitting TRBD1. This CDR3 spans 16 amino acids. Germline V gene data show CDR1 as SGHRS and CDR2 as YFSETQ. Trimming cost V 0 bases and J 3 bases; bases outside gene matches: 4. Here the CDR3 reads CASSLGGTGFYNEQFF. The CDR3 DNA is TGCGCCAGCAGCTTGGGGGGGACAGGGTTCTACAATGAGCAGTTCTTC.

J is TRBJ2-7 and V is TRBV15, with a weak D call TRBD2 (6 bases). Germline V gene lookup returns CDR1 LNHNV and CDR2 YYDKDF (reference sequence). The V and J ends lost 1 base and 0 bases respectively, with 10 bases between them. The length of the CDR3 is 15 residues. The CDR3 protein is CATSRVIGSSYEQYF. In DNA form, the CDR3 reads TGTGCCACCAGCAGAGTAATCGGGAGCTCCTACGAGCAGTACTTC.

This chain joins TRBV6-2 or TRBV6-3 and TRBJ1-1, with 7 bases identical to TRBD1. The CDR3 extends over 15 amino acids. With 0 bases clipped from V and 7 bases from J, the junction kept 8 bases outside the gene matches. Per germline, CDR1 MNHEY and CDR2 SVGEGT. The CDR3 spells CASSYSDRNVLEAFF. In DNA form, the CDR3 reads TGTGCCAGCAGTTACTCGGACAGGAACGTGCTTGAAGCTTTCTTT.